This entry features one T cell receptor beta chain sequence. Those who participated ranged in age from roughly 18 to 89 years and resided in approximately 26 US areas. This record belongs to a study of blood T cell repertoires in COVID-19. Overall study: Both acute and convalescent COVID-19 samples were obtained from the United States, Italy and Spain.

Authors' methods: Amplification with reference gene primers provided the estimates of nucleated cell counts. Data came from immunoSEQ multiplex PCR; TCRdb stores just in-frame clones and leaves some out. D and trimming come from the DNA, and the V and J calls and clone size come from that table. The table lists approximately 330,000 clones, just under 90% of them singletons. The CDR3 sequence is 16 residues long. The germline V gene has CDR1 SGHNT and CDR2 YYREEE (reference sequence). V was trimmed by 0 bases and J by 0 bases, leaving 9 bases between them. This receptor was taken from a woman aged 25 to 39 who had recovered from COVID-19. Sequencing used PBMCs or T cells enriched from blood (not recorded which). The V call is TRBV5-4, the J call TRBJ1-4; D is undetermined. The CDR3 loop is CASSLALGATNEKLFF. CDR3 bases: TGTGCCAGCAGCTTGGCCTTAGGAGCAACTAATGAAAAACTGTTTTTT.